Each of the 8 T cell receptor beta chains below was sequenced from the same sample in a study of blood T cell repertoires in COVID-19. TCRdb keeps only in-frame clones here, not all; method: immunoSEQ multiplex PCR. Among 210,000 or so clones listed, less than 90% were seen once. The sample was PBMCs or T cells enriched from blood (not recorded which). Receptor source: a woman in her forties or fifties in a cohort exposed to, infected with or recovered from COVID-19 (not recorded which).

This chain connects TRBV2 to TRBJ1-2; maybe TRBD1 (5 bases). V lost 3 bases and J 0 bases, leaving 11 bases between the germline ends. The CDR3 has 15 amino acids. Germline V lookup: CDR1 SNHLY, CDR2 FYNNEI. CDR3 DNA sequence: TGTGCCAGCAGTGATGCACAGGTGACTAACTATGGCTACACCTTC. It translates to CASSDAQVTNYGYTF.

This clone was counted a single time. The rearrangement joins TRBV19 to TRBJ1-5, with 8 positions matching TRBD1. The CDR3 loop spans 16 amino acids. V trimming: 5 bases; J trimming: 0 bases; junction bases outside the gene matches: 6. Per the germline V gene, CDR1 is LNHDA and CDR2 is SQIVND (reference sequence). CDR3 residues: CASSPRQGNSNQPQHF. The CDR3 DNA reads TGTGCCAGTAGTCCCAGACAGGGGAATAGCAATCAGCCCCAGCATTTT.

This chain links TRBV4-1 with TRBJ2-3; TRBD2 is a possible D gene (6 bases). Germline CDR1 MGHRA, CDR2 YSYEKL. This CDR3 is built from 15 residues. The V end was cut by 4 bases, the J end by 1 base, with 12 bases between. Here the CDR3 reads CASSLLASGTDTQYF. The CDR3 nucleotides are TGCGCCAGCAGCCTCCTAGCGTCAGGCACAGATACGCAGTATTTT.

This clone was seen a handful of times. The V and J genes are TRBV10-3 and TRBJ1-1; tentative D call: TRBD1 (5 bases). This CDR3 is 11 amino acids long. The germline V gene encodes CDR1 ENHRY and CDR2 SYGVKD. V lost 6 bases, J lost 8 bases, and 10 bases lay in between. The CDR3 protein is CAIRGASEAFF. The CDR3 region has the DNA TGTGCCATCAGAGGGGCATCCGAAGCTTTCTTT.

This chain uses TRBV4-1 with TRBJ1-4, with TRBD1 matching over 7 bases. V lost 3 bases to trimming and J lost 0 bases; unmatched junction nucleotides: 4. Germline V gene sequence: CDR1 MGHRA, CDR2 YSYEKL. This CDR3 comprises 16 residues. The CDR3 nucleotides are TGCGCCAGCAGCCAGGAAACAGGGGCAACTAATGAAAAACTGTTTTTT. The encoded protein is CASSQETGATNEKLFF.

This chain connects TRBV27 to TRBJ1-2; 7 nucleotides agree with TRBD1. Germline lookup yields CDR1 MNHEY and CDR2 SMNVEV (reference sequence). V lost 4 bases, J lost 0 bases, and 11 bases stayed unmatched. There are 17 residues in the CDR3. CDR3 DNA: TGTGCCAGCAGTTCGACCGGGACAGCCTTTGCTAACTATGGCTACACCTTC. It translates to CASSSTGTAFANYGYTF.

This rearrangement joins TRBV24-1 to TRBJ2-2; no reliable D call. CDR1 and CDR2 from the germline V gene are KGHDR and SFDVKD. The CDR3 contains 15 residues. V was trimmed by 2 bases and J by 5 bases, leaving 11 bases between them. Here the CDR3 reads CATSDSPPRTGELFF. The CDR3 nucleotides read TGTGCCACCAGTGATTCTCCACCTAGAACCGGGGAGCTGTTTTTT.

The count of this clone is one. The rearrangement links TRBV7-3 to TRBJ2-1; 9 nucleotides agree with TRBD2. The CDR3 contains 15 residues. CDR1 and CDR2 (germline): SGHTA, FQGTGA. V gave up 4 bases and J gave up 2 bases; unmatched junction bases: 3. The CDR3 region is CASSSSGATYNEQFF. The CDR3 DNA reads as TGTGCCAGCAGCTCTAGCGGGGCGACCTACAATGAGCAGTTCTTC.